This TCR beta chain stems from a study of identical twins. Study-level results: Out-of-frame alpha sequences shared between twins exhibited an excess of low generation probability. It was out-of-frame TCR alpha sharing in monozygotic twins that models underestimated.

A single record per CDR3 protein comes from TCRdb applying MiXCR to the 5' RACE reads. The data contain about 250,000 distinct CDR3 sequences, approximately 6.8% of them singletons. This clonotype was counted ten times or more. The target antigen is unknown. The data also belong to a second study, concerning yellow fever vaccine responses in identical twins. That source notes: In identical twins, vaccine T cell responses appeared partly shared and partly individual.

This sequence was found in a woman between 18 and 29 years old in good health. The sequenced sample consisted of CD8+ T cells sorted from blood.

CDR3 amino acids: CASSLGSAGTEAFF. In DNA, the CDR3 is TGTGCCAGCAGTTTAGGGTCCGCCGGGACTGAAGCTTTCTTT. J is TRBJ1-1 and V is TRBV12-3 or TRBV12-4; no clear D gene. V was cut by 1 base and J by 5 bases, with 11 bases left in between. This CDR3 region has 14 residues.